This passage covers 17 T cell receptor beta chains from one sample sequenced in a study of CD8 T cells in ankylosing spondylitis. TCRdb itself ran the 5' RACE reads through MiXCR, one entry per CDR3 protein. The data contain approximately 180,000 distinct CDR3 sequences, 15% to 20% of them singletons. Sample: blood, either unsorted or a sorted T cell fraction (not recorded which). The receptors shown here come from a male donor aged 10-30 years with ankylosing spondylitis or in good health (not recorded which).

At least ten counts were recorded for this clonotype. DNA for the CDR3: TGTGCCAGCAGTTCCCCGGGACTAGCGGGAGTAATTCCCTTGGGAGAGCAGTTCTTC. Its protein product is CASSSPGLAGVIPLGEQFF. The chain employs TRBV11-2 and TRBJ2-1; 14 bases are shared with TRBD2. CDR3 length: 19 amino acids. CDR1 and CDR2 from the germline V gene are SGHAT and FQNNGV. The V and J ends lost 6 bases and 10 bases, in that order; junction bases with no gene match: 20.

This clonotype was detected many times. The chain has TRBV14 and TRBJ2-7, with no clear D. This CDR3 spans 14 amino acids. Germline V lookup: CDR1 SGHDN, CDR2 FVKESK. V shed 3 bases and J shed 5 bases, with 14 bases lying between them. CDR3 loop: CASSHWQVPNEQYF. The CDR3 coding sequence is TGTGCCAGCAGCCATTGGCAGGTTCCCAACGAGCAGTACTTC.

The CDR3 DNA follows: TGTGCCAGCAGCTTAGGATGGGCAGGCAATGAGCAGTTCTTC. This gives the protein CASSLGWAGNEQFF. J is TRBJ2-1 and V is TRBV7-8; D uncertain. The V gene lost 1 base and the J gene lost 6 bases, with 10 bases spanning the gap. The CDR3 length is 14 residues. Germline CDR1 and CDR2: SGHVS and FQNEAQ.

The chain recombines TRBV20-1 with TRBJ2-7; 14 bases align to TRBD2. CDR3 length: 13 amino acids. The germline gives CDR1 DFQATT, CDR2 SNEGSKA (reference sequence). J lost 4 bases, V lost 6 bases, and 2 bases had no gene match. The CDR3 DNA follows: TGCAGTGCGCGGACTAGCGGGAGGTACGAGCAGTACTTC. Translating gives CSARTSGRYEQYF.

The rearrangement uses TRBV29-1 and TRBJ1-1; D not certain. This CDR3 spans 10 amino acids. The V gene's germline CDR1 is SQVTM and CDR2 ANQGSEA. V was shortened by 4 bases and J by 5 bases, with 5 bases between the two germline ends. The CDR3 sequence: CSVAGTEAFF. DNA for the CDR3: TGCAGCGTTGCGGGGACTGAAGCTTTCTTT.

This clonotype came up many times. This chain links TRBV6-5 with TRBJ1-4; D is undetermined. Germline V gives CDR1 MNHEY, CDR2 SVGAGI. The V and J ends lost 4 bases and 4 bases respectively, with 10 bases between them. The CDR3 runs to 14 residues. The CDR3 nucleotides read TGTGCCAGCAGTTTAGGACCGGATAATGAAAAACTGTTTTTT. Its protein is CASSLGPDNEKLFF.

This clonotype was counted between two and nine times. The chain recombines TRBV19 with TRBJ2-1; TRBD2 matches at 11 bases. Germline V lookup: CDR1 LNHDA, CDR2 SQIVND (reference sequence). This CDR3 is built from 15 residues. J was trimmed by 2 bases and V by 5 bases; bases with no gene match: 2. In DNA form, the CDR3 reads TGTGCCAGTAGTGCTAGCGGGGGGACCTACAATGAGCAGTTCTTC. It is translated as CASSASGGTYNEQFF.

The chain is built from TRBV3-1 and TRBJ1-2, with D unclear. Germline loops: CDR1 LGHDT, CDR2 YNNKEL (reference sequence). The CDR3 runs 16 residues. V was shortened by 0 bases and J by 5 bases, with 16 bases between the two germline ends. The CDR3 sequence is CASSQDLQNRGYGYTF. CDR3 nucleotides: TGTGCCAGCAGCCAAGATCTCCAAAACAGAGGATATGGCTACACCTTC.

This clonotype was observed at least ten times. CDR3 region: CSVGGRNTDTQYF. CDR3 DNA: TGCAGCGTTGGTGGGAGGAACACAGATACGCAGTATTTT. The chain carries TRBV29-1 and TRBJ2-3; possible D gene TRBD2, 6 bases. The V and J ends lost 4 bases and 2 bases respectively, with 10 bases between them. Germline assignment: CDR1 SQVTM and CDR2 ANQGSEA. The CDR3 covers 13 residues.

This clonotype was observed at least ten times. This rearrangement joins TRBV9 to TRBJ2-3, with 11 bases that match TRBD2. Unmatched junction bases numbered 8, after V lost 3 bases and J lost 5 bases. This CDR3 has 16 amino acids. In germline, CDR1 is SGDLS, CDR2 YYNGEE. The CDR3: CASSGFSGRAVDTQYF. The CDR3 DNA is TGTGCCAGCAGCGGCTTTAGCGGGAGGGCTGTAGATACGCAGTATTTT.

This clonotype was detected ten times or more. This rearrangement joins TRBV12-3 or TRBV12-4 to TRBJ2-1; 8 nucleotides match TRBD1. The V and J ends lost 6 bases and 0 bases, in that order; junction bases with no gene match: 4. The CDR3 totals 15 residues. The CDR3 sequence is CASSPGTGSYNEQFF. The CDR3 coding sequence is TGTGCCAGCAGCCCCGGGACAGGCTCCTACAATGAGCAGTTCTTC.

This clonotype was counted many times. The rearrangement uses TRBV29-1 and TRBJ1-1; D possibly corresponds to TRBD1 (5 bases). Germline V gene data show CDR1 as SQVTM and CDR2 as ANQGSEA. The CDR3 sequence is 13 residues long. Trimming shortened V by 6 bases and J by 3 bases, and 14 bases separated the two germline ends. The CDR3 loop is CSVREGWDTEAFF. The CDR3 DNA reads TGCAGCGTCCGTGAGGGGTGGGACACTGAAGCTTTCTTT.

This clonotype has ten or more counts. V gene TRBV29-1 combines with J gene TRBJ2-1; D is perhaps TRBD1 or TRBD2 (5 bases each). This CDR3 has 10 residues. Germline lookup yields CDR1 SQVTM and CDR2 ANQGSEA. Trimming pared 4 bases from V and 15 bases from J, leaving 13 bases between. The CDR3 sequence: CSVVVGVLFF. The DNA of the CDR3 is TGCAGCGTTGTGGTGGGGGTCTTGTTCTTC.

V usage is TRBV10-3 and J usage is TRBJ2-2; D uncertain. The CDR3 loop spans 16 amino acids. Germline CDR1 reads ENHRY; CDR2 reads SYGVKD. The ends were cut back, 6 bases at V and 6 bases at J, with 20 bases in the middle. Written as DNA, the CDR3 is TGTGCCATCAGCACCCAACGTAAAGGGCGCGCCGGGGAGCTGTTTTTT. Amino acids: CAISTQRKGRAGELFF.

This clonotype has ten or more counts. The chain uses TRBV11-2 and TRBJ2-2; TRBD2 is a possible D gene (7 bases). The CDR3 consists of 15 residues. CDR1 and CDR2 (germline): SGHAT, FQNNGV. Deletions cut 5 bases from V and 5 bases from J, with 15 bases between. CDR3 region: CASSRRGGGTGELFF. In DNA form, the CDR3 reads TGTGCCAGCAGCCGAAGGGGGGGGGGTACCGGGGAGCTGTTTTTT.

This clonotype has at least ten counts. The chain links TRBV27 to TRBJ1-6; D not resolved. The CDR3 spans 14 residues. The germline V gene has CDR1 MNHEY and CDR2 SMNVEV (reference sequence). The ends were cut back, 0 bases at V and 7 bases at J, with 7 bases in the middle. CDR3 nucleotide sequence: TGTGCCAGCAGTTTATCGAAGGTCAATTCACCCCTCCACTTT. As protein: CASSLSKVNSPLHF.

This clonotype was seen ten or more times. The chain couples TRBV19 to TRBJ2-2; 8 bases fit TRBD2. Germline V CDR1 and CDR2: LNHDA, SQIVND (reference sequence). This CDR3 has 18 residues. With 5 bases clipped from V and 0 bases from J, the junction kept 11 bases outside the gene matches. DNA for the CDR3: TGTGCCAGTAGTTACCGGGAGGGTCCCATCACGAACACCGGGGAGCTGTTTTTT. Its protein product is CASSYREGPITNTGELFF.